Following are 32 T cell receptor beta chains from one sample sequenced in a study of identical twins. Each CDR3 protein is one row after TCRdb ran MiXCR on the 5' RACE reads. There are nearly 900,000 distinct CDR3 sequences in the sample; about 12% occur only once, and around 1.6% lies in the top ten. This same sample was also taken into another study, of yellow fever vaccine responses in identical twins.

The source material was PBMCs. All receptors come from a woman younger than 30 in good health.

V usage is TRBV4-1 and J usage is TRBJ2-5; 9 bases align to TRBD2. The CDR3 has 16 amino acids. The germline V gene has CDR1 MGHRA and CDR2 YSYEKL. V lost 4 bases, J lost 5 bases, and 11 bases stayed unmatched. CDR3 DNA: TGCGCCAGCAGCCCAGGGTTAGCGGGAGAAGGGGAGACCCAGTACTTC. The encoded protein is CASSPGLAGEGETQYF.

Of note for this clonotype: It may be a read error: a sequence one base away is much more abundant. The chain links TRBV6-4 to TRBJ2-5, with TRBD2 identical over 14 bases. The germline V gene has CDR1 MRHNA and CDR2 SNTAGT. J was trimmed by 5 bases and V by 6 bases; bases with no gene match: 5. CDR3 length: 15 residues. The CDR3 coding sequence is TGTGCCAGCAGCCAAGGGACTAGCGGGAGCGAGACCCAGTACTTC. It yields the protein CASSQGTSGSETQYF.

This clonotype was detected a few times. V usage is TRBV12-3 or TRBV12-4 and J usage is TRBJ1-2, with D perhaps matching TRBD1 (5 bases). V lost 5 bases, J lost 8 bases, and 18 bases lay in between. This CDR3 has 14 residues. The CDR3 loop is CASSIPGVGVGYTF. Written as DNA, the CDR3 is TGTGCCAGCAGTATTCCGGGGGTCGGGGTCGGCTACACCTTC.

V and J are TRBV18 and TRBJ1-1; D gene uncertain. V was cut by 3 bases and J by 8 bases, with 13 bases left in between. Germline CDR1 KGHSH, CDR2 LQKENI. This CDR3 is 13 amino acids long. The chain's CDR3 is CASSPEGFREAFF. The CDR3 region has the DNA TGTGCCAGCTCACCGGAGGGTTTCAGGGAAGCTTTCTTT.

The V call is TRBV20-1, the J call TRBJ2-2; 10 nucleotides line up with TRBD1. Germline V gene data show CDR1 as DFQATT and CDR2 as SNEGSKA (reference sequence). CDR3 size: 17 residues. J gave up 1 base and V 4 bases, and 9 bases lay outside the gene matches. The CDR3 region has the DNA TGCAGTGCTATGGGACAGGGGTTTAAACGGAACACCGGGGAGCTGTTTTTT. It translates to CSAMGQGFKRNTGELFF.

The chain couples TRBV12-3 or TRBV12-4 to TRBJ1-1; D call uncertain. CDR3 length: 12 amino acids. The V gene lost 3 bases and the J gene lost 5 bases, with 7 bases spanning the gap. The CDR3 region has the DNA TGTGCCAGCAGTTTCAGGCAGACTGAAGCTTTCTTT. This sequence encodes CASSFRQTEAFF.

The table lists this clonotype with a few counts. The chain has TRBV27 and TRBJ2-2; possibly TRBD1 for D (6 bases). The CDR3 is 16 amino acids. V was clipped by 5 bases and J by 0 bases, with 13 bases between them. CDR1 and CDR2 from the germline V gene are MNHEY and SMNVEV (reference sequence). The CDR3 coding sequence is TGTGCCAGCAGTGATACAGGGTGGGCGAACACCGGGGAGCTGTTTTTT. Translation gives CASSDTGWANTGELFF.

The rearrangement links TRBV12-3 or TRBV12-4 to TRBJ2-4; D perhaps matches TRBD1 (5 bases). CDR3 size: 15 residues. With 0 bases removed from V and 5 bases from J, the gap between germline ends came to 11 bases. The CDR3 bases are TGTGCCAGCAGTTTAGCCGGGCTAGGGGAAAACATTCAGTACTTC. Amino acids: CASSLAGLGENIQYF.

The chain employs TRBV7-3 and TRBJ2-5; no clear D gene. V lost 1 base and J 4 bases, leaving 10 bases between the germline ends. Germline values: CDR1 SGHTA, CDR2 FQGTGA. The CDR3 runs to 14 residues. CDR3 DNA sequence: TGTGCCAGCAGCTTAATGGGTCTGGGAGAGACCCAGTACTTC. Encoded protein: CASSLMGLGETQYF.

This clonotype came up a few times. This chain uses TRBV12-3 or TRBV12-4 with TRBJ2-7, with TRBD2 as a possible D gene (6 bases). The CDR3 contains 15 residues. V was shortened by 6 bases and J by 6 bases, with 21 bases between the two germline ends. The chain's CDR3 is CASSPGGSGGSEQYF. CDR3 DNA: TGTGCCAGCAGCCCCGGGGGTAGCGGAGGTAGCGAGCAGTACTTC.

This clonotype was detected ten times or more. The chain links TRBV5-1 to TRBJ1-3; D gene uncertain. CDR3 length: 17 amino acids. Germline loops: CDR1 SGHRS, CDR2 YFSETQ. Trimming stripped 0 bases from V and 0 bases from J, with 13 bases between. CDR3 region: CASSLDGSTSSGNTIYF. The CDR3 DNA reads TGCGCCAGCAGCTTGGATGGGTCTACTAGCTCTGGAAACACCATATATTTT.

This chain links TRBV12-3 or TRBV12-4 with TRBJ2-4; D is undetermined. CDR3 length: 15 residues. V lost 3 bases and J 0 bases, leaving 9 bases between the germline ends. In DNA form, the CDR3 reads TGTGCCAGCAGTTTTATAGGGATAGCCAAAAACATTCAGTACTTC. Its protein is CASSFIGIAKNIQYF.

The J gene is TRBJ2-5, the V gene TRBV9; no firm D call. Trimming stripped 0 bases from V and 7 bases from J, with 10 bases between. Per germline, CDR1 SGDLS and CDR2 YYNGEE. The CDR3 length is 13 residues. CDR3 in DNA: TGTGCCAGCAGCGTAGGGGAAGAGGCGACCCAGTACTTC. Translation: CASSVGEEATQYF. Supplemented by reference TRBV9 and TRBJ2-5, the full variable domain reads DSGVTQTPKHLITATGQRVTLRCSPRSGDLSVYWYQQSLDQGLQFLIQYYNGEERAKGNILERFSAQQFPDLHSELNLSSLELGDSALYFCASSVGEEATQYFGPGTRLLVL.

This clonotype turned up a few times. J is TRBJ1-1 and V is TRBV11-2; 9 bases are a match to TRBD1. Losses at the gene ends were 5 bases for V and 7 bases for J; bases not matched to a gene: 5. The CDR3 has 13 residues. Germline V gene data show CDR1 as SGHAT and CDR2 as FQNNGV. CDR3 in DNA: TGTGCCAGCAGCCCGGGACAGGGATTTGAAGCTTTCTTT. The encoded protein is CASSPGQGFEAFF.

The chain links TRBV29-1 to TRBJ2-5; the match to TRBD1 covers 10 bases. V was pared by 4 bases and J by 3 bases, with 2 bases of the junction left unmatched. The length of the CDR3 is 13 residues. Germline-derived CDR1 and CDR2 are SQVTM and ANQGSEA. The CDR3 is CSVGQGAKETQYF. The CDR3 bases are TGCAGCGTTGGACAGGGGGCAAAAGAGACCCAGTACTTC. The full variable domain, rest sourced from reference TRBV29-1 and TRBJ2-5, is SAVISQKPSRDICQRGTSLTIQCQVDSQVTMMFWYRQQPGQSLTLIATANQGSEATYESGFVIDKFPISRPNLTFSTLTVSNMSPEDSSIYLCSVGQGAKETQYFGPGTRLLVL.

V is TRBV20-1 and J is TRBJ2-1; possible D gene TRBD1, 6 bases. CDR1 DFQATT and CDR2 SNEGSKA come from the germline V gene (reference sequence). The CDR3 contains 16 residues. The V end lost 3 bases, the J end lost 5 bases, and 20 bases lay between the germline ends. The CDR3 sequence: CSASQLAGAYHNEQFF. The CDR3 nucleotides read TGCAGTGCTAGTCAGTTGGCAGGGGCATATCACAATGAGCAGTTCTTC.

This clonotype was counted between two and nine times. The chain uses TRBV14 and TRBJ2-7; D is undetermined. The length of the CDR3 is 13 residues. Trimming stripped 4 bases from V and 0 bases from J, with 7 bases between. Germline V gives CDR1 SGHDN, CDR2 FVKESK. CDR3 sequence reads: CASSLAISYEQYF. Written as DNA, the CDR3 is TGTGCCAGCAGCCTTGCAATCTCCTACGAGCAGTACTTC.

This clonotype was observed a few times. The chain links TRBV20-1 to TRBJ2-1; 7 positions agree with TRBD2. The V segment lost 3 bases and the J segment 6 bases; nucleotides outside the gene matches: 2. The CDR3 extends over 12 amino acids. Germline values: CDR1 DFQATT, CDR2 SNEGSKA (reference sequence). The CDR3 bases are TGCAGTGCTAGGACTAGCATCAATGAGCAGTTCTTC. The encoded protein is CSARTSINEQFF.

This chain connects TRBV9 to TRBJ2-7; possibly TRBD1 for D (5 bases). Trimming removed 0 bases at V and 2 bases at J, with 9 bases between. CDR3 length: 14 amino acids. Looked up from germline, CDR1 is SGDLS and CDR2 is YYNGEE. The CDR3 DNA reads TGTGCCAGCAGCGTAGCGACAGAACCCTACGAGCAGTACTTC. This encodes CASSVATEPYEQYF. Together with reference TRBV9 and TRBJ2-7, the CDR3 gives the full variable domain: DSGVTQTPKHLITATGQRVTLRCSPRSGDLSVYWYQQSLDQGLQFLIQYYNGEERAKGNILERFSAQQFPDLHSELNLSSLELGDSALYFCASSVATEPYEQYFGPGTRLTVT.

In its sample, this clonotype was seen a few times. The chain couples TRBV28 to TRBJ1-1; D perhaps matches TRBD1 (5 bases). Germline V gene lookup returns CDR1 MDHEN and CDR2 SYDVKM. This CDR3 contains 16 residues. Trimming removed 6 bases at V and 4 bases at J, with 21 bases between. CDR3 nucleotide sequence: TGTGCCAGCAGCTCCCTCGGGGGTAAAACGTTCACTGAAGCTTTCTTT. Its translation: CASSSLGGKTFTEAFF.

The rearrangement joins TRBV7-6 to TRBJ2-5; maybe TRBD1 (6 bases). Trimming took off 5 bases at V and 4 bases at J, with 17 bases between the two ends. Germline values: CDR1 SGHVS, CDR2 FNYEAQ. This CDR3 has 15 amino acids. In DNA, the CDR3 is TGTGCCAGCAGCCGAACAGGGTTCCCACCAGAGACCCAGTACTTC. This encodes CASSRTGFPPETQYF.

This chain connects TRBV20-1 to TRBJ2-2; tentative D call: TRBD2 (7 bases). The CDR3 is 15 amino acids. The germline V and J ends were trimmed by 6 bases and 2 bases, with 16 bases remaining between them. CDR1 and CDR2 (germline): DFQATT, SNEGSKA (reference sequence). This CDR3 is CSAPRGGQNTGELFF. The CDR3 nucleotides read TGCAGTGCCCCGAGGGGGGGGCAAAACACCGGGGAGCTGTTTTTT.

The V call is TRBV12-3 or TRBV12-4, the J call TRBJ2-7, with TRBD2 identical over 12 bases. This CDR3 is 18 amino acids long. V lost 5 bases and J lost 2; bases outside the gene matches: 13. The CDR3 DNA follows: TGTGCCAGCAGTGCTACACAGACTAGCGGGAGACTAACCTACGAGCAGTACTTC. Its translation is CASSATQTSGRLTYEQYF.

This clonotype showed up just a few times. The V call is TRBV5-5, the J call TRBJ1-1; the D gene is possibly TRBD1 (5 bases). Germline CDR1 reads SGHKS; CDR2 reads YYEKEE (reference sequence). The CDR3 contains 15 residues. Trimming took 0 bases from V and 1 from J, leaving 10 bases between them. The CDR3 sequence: CASSLVQGWNTEAFF. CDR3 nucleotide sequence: TGTGCCAGCAGCTTGGTGCAGGGTTGGAACACTGAAGCTTTCTTT. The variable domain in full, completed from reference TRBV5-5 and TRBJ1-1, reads DAGVTQSPTHLIKTRGQQVTLRCSPISGHKSVSWYQQVLGQGPQFIFQYYEKEERGRGNFPDRFSARQFPNYSSELNVNALLLGDSALYLCASSLVQGWNTEAFFGQGTRLTVV.

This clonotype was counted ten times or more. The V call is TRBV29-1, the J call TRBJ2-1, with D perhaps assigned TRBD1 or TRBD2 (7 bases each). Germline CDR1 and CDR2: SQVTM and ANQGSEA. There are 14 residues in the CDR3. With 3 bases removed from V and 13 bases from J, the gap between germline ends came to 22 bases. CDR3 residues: CSVDGVRGGEQQFF. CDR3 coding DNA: TGCAGCGTTGATGGCGTCAGGGGGGGGGAGCAACAGTTCTTC.

The DNA for the CDR3 is TGTGCAAGTCGCTTCGCGACTTTGGAGAGTGGGGGGTACGAGCAGTACTTC. Translating it yields CASRFATLESGGYEQYF. The chain couples TRBV12-2 to TRBJ2-7; TRBD1, the table's D call, lacks a check against the DNA. TRBV12-2 is recorded as a pseudogene. This CDR3 comprises 17 residues.

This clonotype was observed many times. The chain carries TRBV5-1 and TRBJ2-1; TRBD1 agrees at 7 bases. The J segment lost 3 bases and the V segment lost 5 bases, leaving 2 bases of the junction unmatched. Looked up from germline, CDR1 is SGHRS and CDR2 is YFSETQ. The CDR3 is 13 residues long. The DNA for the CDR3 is TGCGCCAGCAGGGGGACAGTCTACAATGAGCAGTTCTTC. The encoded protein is CASRGTVYNEQFF.

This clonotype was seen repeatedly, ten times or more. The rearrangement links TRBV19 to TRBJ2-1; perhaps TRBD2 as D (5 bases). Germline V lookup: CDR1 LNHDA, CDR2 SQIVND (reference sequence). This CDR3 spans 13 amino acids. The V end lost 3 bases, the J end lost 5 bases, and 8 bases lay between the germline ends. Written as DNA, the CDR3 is TGTGCCAGTAGTATTGGACTCAACAATGAGCAGTTCTTC. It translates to CASSIGLNNEQFF.

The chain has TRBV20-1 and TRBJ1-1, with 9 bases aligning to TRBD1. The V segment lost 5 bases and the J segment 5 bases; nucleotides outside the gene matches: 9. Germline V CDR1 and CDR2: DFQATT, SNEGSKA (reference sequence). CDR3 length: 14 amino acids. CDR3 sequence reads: CSADTGGAKTEAFF. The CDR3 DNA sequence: TGCAGTGCTGACACAGGGGGCGCAAAGACTGAAGCTTTCTTT.

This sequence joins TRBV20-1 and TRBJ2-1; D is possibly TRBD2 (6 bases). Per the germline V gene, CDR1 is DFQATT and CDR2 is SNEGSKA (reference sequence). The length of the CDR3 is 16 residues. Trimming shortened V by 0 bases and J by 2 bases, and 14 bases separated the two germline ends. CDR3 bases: TGCAGTGCTAGAGATTTCAGCGGGCCAGCCTACAATGAGCAGTTCTTC. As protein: CSARDFSGPAYNEQFF.

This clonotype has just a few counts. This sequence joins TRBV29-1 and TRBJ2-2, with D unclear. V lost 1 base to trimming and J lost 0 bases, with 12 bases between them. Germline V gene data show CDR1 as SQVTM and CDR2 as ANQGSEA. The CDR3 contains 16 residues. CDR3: CSVEVLGRANTGELFF. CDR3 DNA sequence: TGCAGCGTTGAAGTTTTGGGCAGAGCGAACACCGGGGAGCTGTTTTTT.

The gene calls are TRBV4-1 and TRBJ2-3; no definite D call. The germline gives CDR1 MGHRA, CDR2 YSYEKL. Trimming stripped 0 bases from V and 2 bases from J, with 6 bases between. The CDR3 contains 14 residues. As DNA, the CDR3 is TGCGCCAGCAGCCAAGAGGCCTTCACAGATACGCAGTATTTT. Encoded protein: CASSQEAFTDTQYF.